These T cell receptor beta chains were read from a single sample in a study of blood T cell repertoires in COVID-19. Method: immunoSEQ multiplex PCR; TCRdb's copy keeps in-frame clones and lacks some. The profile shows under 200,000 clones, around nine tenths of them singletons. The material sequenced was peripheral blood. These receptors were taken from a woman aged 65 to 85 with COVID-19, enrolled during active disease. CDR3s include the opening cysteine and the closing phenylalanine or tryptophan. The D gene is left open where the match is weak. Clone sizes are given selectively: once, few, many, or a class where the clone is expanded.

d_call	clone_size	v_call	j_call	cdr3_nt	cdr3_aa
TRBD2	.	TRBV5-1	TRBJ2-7	TGCGCCAGCAGCTTGGCCGTGGTAGCGGGGGCCTCTGACATTAGGAGCTCCTACGAGCAGTACTTC	CASSLAVVAGASDIRSSYEQYF
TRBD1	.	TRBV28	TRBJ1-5	TGTGCCAGCGAGACAGGGACCGGCTATCAGCCCCAGCATTTT	CASETGTGYQPQHF
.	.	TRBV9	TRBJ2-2	TGTGCCAGCAGCGTAACCCTCGGGGGGGAGCTGTTTTTT	CASSVTLGGELFF
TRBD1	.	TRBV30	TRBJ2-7	TGTGCCTGGAGTGTTGAGACAGGGCCCTACGAGCAGTACTTC	CAWSVETGPYEQYF
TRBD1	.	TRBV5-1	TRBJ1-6	TGCGCCAGCAGCTTGGATGGACAGGGAAGCTCCTATAATTCACCCCTCCACTTT	CASSLDGQGSSYNSPLHF
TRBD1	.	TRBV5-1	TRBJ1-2	TGCGCCAGCAGCCCCCGGGACAGGGACTATGGCTACACCTTC	CASSPRDRDYGYTF
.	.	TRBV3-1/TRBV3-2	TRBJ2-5	TGTGCCAGCAGCTCTTCTTCGGGGGTTCGAGAGACCCAGTACTTC	CASSSSSGVRETQYF
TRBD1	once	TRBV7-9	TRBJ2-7	TGTGCCAGCAGCTTAGGGACGGGGACAGGGGCCTACGAGCAGTACTTC	CASSLGTGTGAYEQYF
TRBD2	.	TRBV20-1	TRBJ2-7	TGCAGTGCTAGTCGGACTAGATCCTACGAGCAGTACTTC	CSASRTRSYEQYF
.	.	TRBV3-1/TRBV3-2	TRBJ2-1	TGTGCCAGCAGCCAAGGGGGGGTACCTTTGGGAAATGAGCAGTTCTTC	CASSQGGVPLGNEQFF
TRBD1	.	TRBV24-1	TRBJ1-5	TGTGCCACCAGTGATTTGGGGGACAGGGCCCCTGAGGTGGTTCAGCCCCAGCATTTT	CATSDLGDRAPEVVQPQHF
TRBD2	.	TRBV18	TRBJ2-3	TGTGCCAGCTCACTCCAAAGGACTAGCGGGGGTAGCACAGATACGCAGTATTTT	CASSLQRTSGGSTDTQYF